Many counts were recorded for the clone carrying this TCR beta chain. The sample is drawn from a study of HIV-infected children after antiretroviral therapy interruption. Treatment indicated: PENTA 11 planned treatment interruption arm or continuous ART arm. CDR3 length equals 15 residues. V lost 0 bases and J lost 9, with 12 bases in between. Unique molecular identifiers were included in an RNA-based 3' RACE TCR library. TCRdb re-called the 3' RACE reads with MiXCR, one entry per CDR3 protein. Of more than 85,000 distinct CDR3 sequences in the sample, roughly 6.4% were seen once. The chain uses TRBV12-3 or TRBV12-4 and TRBJ1-6; TRBD1 might be the D (5 bases). The sample here was CD45RA+ CD4+ T cells from PBMCs, pooled from several time points, taken from a donor given antiretroviral therapy, either interrupted or continuous. This sample's subset: naive CD4+ CD45RA+ CD45RO- T cells. This sequence originates from a pool of human donors with HIV. The chain's CDR3 is CASSLAVPGTSPLHF. The CDR3 DNA reads as TGTGCCAGCAGTTTAGCTGTCCCCGGGACTTCACCCCTCCACTTT.